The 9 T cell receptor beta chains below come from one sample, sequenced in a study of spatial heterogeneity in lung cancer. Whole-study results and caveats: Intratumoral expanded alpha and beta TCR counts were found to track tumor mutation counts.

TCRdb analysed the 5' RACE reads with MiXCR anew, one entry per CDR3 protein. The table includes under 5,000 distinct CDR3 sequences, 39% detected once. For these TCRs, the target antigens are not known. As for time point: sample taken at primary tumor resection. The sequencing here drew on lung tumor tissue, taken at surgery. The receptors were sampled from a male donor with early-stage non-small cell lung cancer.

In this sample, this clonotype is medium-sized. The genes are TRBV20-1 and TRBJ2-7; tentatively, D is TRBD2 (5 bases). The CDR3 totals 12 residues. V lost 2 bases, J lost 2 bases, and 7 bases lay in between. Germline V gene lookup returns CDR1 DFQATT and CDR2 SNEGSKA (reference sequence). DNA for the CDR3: TGCAGTGCTAGAAGAGGGACCTACGAGCAGTACTTC. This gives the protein CSARRGTYEQYF.

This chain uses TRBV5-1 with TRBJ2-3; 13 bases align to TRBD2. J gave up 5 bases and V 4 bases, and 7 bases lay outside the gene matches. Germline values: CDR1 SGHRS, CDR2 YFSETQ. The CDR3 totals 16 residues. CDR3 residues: CASSPTSGGALDTQYF. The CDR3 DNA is TGCGCCAGCAGCCCTACTAGCGGGGGGGCCTTAGATACGCAGTATTTT.

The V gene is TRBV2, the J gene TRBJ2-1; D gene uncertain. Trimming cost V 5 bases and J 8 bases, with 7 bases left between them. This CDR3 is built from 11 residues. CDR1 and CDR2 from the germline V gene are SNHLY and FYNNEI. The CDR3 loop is CASSSSYEQFF. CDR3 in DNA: TGTGCCAGCAGTTCGAGTTATGAGCAGTTCTTC.

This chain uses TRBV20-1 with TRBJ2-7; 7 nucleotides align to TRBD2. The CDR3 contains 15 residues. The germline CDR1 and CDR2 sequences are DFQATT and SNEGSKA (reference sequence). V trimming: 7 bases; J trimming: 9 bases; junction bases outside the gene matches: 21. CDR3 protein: CSVGPPSGGGGWQYF. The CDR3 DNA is TGCAGTGTCGGACCCCCTAGCGGAGGAGGTGGATGGCAGTACTTC.

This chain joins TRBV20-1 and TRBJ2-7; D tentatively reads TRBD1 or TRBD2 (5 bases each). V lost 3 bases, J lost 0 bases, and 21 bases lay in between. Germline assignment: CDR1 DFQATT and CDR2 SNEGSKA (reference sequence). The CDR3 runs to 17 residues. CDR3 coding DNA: TGCAGTGCTAGGCCTACCCACGGGACGGCGAGCTCCTACGAGCAGTACTTC. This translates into CSARPTHGTASSYEQYF.

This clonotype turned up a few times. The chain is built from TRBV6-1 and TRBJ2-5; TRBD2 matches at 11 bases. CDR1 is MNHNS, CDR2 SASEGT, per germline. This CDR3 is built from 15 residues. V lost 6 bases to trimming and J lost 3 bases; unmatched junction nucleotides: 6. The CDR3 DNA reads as TGTGCCAGCAGCCGGACGACTAGCGGGGAAGAGACCCAGTACTTC. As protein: CASSRTTSGEETQYF.

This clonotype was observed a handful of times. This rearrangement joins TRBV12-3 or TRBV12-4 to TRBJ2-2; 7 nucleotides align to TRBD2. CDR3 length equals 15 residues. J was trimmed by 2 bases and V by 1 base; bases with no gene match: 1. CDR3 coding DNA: TGTGCCAGCAGTTTAGAGGGACTAAACACCGGGGAGCTGTTTTTT. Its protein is CASSLEGLNTGELFF.

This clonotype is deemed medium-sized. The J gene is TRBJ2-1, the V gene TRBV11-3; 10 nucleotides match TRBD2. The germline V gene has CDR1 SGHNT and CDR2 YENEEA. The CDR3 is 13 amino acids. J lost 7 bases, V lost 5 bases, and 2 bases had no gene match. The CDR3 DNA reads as TGTGCCAGCAGCAAGACTAGCGGGAATGAGCAGTTCTTC. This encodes CASSKTSGNEQFF.

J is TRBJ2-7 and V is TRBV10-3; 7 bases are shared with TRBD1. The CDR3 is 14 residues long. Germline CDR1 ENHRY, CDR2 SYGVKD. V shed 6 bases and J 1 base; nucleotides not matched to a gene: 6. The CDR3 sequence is CAIRPGQSSYEQYF. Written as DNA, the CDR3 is TGTGCCATCAGGCCGGGACAGAGTTCCTACGAGCAGTACTTC.